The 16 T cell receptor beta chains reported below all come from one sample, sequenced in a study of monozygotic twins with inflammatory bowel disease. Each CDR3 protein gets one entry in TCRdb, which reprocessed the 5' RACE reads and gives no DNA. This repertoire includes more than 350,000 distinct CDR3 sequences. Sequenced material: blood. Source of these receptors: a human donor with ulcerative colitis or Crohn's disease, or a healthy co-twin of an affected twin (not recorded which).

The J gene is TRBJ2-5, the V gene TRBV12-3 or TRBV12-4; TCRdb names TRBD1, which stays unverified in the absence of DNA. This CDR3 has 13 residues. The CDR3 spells CASSLRQVETQYF.

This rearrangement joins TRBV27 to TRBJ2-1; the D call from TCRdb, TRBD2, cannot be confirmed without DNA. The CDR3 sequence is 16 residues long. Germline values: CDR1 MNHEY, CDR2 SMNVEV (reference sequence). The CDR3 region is CASSPLAGYSYNEQFF.

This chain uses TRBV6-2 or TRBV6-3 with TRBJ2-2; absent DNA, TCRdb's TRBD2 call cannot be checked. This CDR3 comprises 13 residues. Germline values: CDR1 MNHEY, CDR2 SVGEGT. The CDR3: CASTHPSGGELFF.

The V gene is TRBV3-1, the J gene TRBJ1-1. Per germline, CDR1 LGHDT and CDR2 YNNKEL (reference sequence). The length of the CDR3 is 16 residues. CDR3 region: CASSQGSQMGNTEAFF.

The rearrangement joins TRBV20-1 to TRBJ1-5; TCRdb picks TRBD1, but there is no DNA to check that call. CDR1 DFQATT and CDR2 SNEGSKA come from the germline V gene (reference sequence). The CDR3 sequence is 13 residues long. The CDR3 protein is CSAGKGINQPQHF.

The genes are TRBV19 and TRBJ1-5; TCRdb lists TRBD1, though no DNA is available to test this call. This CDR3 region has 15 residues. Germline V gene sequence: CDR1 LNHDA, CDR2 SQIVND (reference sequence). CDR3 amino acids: CASSIGGGWGQPQHF.

This CDR3 is CASSRTGGMDTEAFF. The chain links TRBV18 to TRBJ1-1. The CDR3 has 15 residues. Germline CDR1 is KGHSH and CDR2 is LQKENI. Full variable domain (remainder filled in from reference TRBV18 and TRBJ1-1): NAGVMQNPRHLVRRRGQEARLRCSPMKGHSHVYWYRQLPEEGLKFMVYLQKENIIDESGMPKERFSAEFPKEGPSILRIQQVVRGDSAAYFCASSRTGGMDTEAFFGQGTRLTVV.

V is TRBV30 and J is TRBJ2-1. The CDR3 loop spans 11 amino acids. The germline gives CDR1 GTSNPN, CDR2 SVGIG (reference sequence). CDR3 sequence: CAWSLVYEQFF. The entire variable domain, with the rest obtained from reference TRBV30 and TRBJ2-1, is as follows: SQTIHQWPATLVQPVGSPLSLECTVEGTSNPNLYWYRQAAGRGLQLLFYSVGIGQISSEVPQNLSASRPQDRQFILSSKKLLLSDSGFYLCAWSLVYEQFFGPGTRLTVL.

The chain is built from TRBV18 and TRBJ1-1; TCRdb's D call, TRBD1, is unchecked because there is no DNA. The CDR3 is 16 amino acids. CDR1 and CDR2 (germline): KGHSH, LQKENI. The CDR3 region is CASSPPETGQVAEAFF.

This chain's CDR3 is CAMRSGSSYEQYF. The chain couples TRBV10-3 to TRBJ2-7. Germline CDR1 and CDR2: ENHRY and SYGVKD. CDR3 length equals 13 residues.

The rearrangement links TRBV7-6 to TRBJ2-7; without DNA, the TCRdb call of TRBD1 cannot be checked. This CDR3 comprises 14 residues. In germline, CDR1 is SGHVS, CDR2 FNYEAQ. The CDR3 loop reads CASSQDRERFEQYF.

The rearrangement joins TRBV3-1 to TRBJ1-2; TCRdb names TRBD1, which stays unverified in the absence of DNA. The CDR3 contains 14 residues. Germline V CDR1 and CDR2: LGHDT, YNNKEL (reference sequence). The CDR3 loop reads CASSRYQGNYGYTF.

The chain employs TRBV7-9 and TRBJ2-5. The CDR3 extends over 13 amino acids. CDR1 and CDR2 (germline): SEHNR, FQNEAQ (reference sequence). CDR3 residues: CASSLEHQETQYF.

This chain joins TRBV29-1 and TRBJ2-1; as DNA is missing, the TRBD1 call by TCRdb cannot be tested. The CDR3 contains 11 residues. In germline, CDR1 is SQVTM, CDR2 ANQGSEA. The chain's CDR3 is CSVEDGGGQFF.

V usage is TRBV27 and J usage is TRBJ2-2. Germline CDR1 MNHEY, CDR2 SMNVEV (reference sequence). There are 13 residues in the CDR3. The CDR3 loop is CASSSTYAGELFF.

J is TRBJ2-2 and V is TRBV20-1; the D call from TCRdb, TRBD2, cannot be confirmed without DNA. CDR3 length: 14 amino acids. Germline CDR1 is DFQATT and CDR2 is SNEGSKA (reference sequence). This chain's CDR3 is CSASGGPGTGELFF.